This T cell receptor (beta chain) was obtained from a study of regulatory T cells in long-lasting Graves disease. Points from the study as a whole: For persistent Graves' patients, TCR diversity was lower than for newly diagnosed ones.

Time point here: newly diagnosed GD, antithyroid drugs for less than 3 months. PBMC RNA was the source of the TCR library. Arm-PCR of CDR3 regions with iRepertoire HTBI primers generated TCR beta libraries. In the study's own analysis: Samples jointly harbored 62 TRBV and 14 TRBJ segments. TCRdb re-derived calls from the multiplex PCR reads in MiXCR, one entry per CDR3 protein. These V and J calls are TCRdb output, not the study's own analysis. The sample has roughly 410,000 distinct CDR3 sequences; 14% to 15% are singletons. As concerns this clonotype: Its antigen is not known.

CDR1 and CDR2 from the germline V gene are MNHEY and SMNVEV (reference sequence). The germline V and J ends were trimmed by 3 bases and 5 bases, with 7 bases remaining between them. The CDR3 consists of 13 residues. The sample was also linked to a second study, of T cells in Graves' hyperthyroidism and ophthalmopathy. This second report adds: The HTBI set primed first-round TCR CDR3 RT-PCR.

This chain links TRBV27 with TRBJ2-2; TRBD1 might be the D (5 bases). The sequence derives from a middle-aged woman with Graves disease. Material: peripheral blood mononuclear cells (PBMCs), obtained at new diagnosis, from a patient treated with antithyroid drugs. The DNA of the CDR3 is TGTGCCAGCAGTTTCAAGGGGACCGGGGAGCTGTTTTTT. This translates into CASSFKGTGELFF.